This T cell receptor beta chain came from a study of T cell repertoires in cytomegalovirus infection (dated by TCRdb to between 2018 and 2021). Regarding the study in general: Alongside well-studied HLA-B-restricted epitopes, the peptide stimulations were aimed at recently identified HLA-C-restricted CMV epitopes, whose presentation resists viral immunomodulation. The HLA type of each donor mattered for the analysis, because public TCR beta signatures pointed to carriage of CMV infection along with the matching HLA type. Overall study results and their limits: In the ex vivo response, HLA-C-restricted CMV-specific TCR beta clonotypes were dominant, and in two of eight donors the single most frequent clonotype came from this HLA-C-restricted group. Carriers of CMV infection plus the relevant HLA type were discriminated by the cumulative frequency of public TCR beta family members in the study cohort and in an independent roughly 350-donor cohort.

From its cysteine to its phenylalanine, the CDR3 spans 16 amino acids. The retained sequence is limited to the CDR3, 48 bases, with the frame set at the first base. CDR1 and CDR2 are drawn from the germline V gene: SGHVS, FNYEAQ. Trimming leaves V shorter by 5 bases and J shorter by 0 bases, with the junction holding 5 bases beyond the gene matches. The treatment or condition label corresponds to: in vitro stimulation with specific CMV peptide epitopes to enrich CMV-specific T cells. For sequencing, an Illumina HiSeq 1500 was employed. TCRdb reworked the public reads: Q25 trimming with fastp, MiXCR clone assembly, productive beta chains retained. Records with the same CDR3 protein are collapsed into one entry carrying the most frequent genes and DNA. This sample has about 920,000 distinct CDR3 sequences in its table, and around 32% of those were observed once. 13% of the sample lies in the top ten.

The sample holds many counts of this clonotype. Its antigen is still unknown. No much larger clone exists at a distance of one base, and base qualities are not known. The material was cultured CD8+ T cells from PBMCs, obtained from culture after CMV antigen stimulation. The TCR comes from a human donor in good health (CMV status not recorded). Some clones in this sample may be carry-over from other donors' samples. Recombination connected TRBV7-6 to TRBJ2-1; 9 junctional bases match TRBD2. The CDR3 region has the sequence CASSELAGSSYNEQFF. The nucleotide sequence reads TGTGCCAGCAGCGAACTAGCGGGTAGCTCCTACAATGAGCAGTTCTTC.